This TCR beta chain was obtained from a study of T-cell memory formation after mild COVID-19. General study findings and limits: There was a balanced CD4/CD8 profile in clones contracting day 15 to 85, and later expanders leaned CD4+.

This CDR3 has 16 amino acids. V was pared by 1 base and J by 0 bases, with 12 bases between. Looked up from germline, CDR1 is SGHAT and CDR2 is FQNNGV. This clonotype occurred a few times. Its matching antigen is unknown. MiXCR was run by TCRdb on the 5' RACE reads, yielding one entry per CDR3 protein. The sample contains hundreds of thousands of distinct CDR3 sequences, under 25% of which appear only once. The sample consisted of PBMCs or a T cell subset sorted from them (not recorded which). The chain couples TRBV11-2 to TRBJ1-1; D not resolved. The source is a man aged 18 to 30 who had mild COVID-19 (a few samples of this study predate the infection). Cell type and time point are not known. CDR3 coding DNA: TGTGCCAGCAGCTTAGTGGCGGACGGCATGAACACTGAAGCTTTCTTT. This sequence encodes CASSLVADGMNTEAFF.